This TCR beta chain emerged from a study of blood T cell repertoires in COVID-19 (TCRdb year 2020). A note on the overall study: Samples from collaborators originated in the United States, Italy and Spain and spanned both the acute and convalescent phases of COVID-19. The material from the prospective study consisted of cDNA or gDNA derived from T cells, B-cell-depleted T cells, or PBMCs. The dataset comprised deeply sampled blood TCRbeta repertoires from subjects exposed to, actively infected with, or recovered from COVID-19. The repertoires were made available in a free public database intended to serve as a resource for research on the immune response to SARS-CoV-2. Samples came from the ongoing ImmuneRACE study (first 160 participants) plus 1,254 subjects from 6 global collaborators. The sample metadata nearly always contained a de-identified subject ID, COVID-19 status, age in years and sex. Where available, HLA class I and class II types were taken from metadata supplied by the sample provider and were not determined by assay-based typing. Study-wide conclusions, independent of this receptor: The amount of clinical and demographic metadata varied by source and participant and was provided uncurated.

TCRbeta CDR3 regions were amplified from genomic DNA using the immunoSEQ Assay, a bias-controlled multiplex PCR. In the authors' own workflow: Nucleated cell counts per sample were estimated from amplification of reference gene primers within the assay. To quantify the absolute abundance of each unique TCRbeta CDR3 rearrangement, sequence reads were collapsed and filtered. Productive Simpson clonality was computed per sample as the square root of Simpson's diversity index over productive rearrangements. Drawn from immuneACCESS, this table holds only the in-frame rearrangements with V and J called that TCRdb kept. Clones are partly lost; checked studies trace under half to an unresolved V gene and leave the rest unexplained. V and J calls and clone size follow that table, whereas D and trimming were derived from the DNA. Counted in this sample were some 180,000 clones; 80% to 85% of them appeared once. 5.5% to 8% of the sample comes from the top ten.

One collaborating source in Seattle enrolled patients while the patients were actively infected and followed the patients over time throughout the course of disease. The collaborating institutions used their own protocols to collect whole blood in K2EDTA tubes. For TCRbeta analysis, collaborator samples were shipped as frozen whole blood, as isolated PBMCs, or as DNA extracted from either sample type. CDR3 length: 16 amino acids, cysteine to phenylalanine. Here the CDR3 DNA is all that survives: 48 bases in frame from base 1. The germline V gene (reference sequence) provides CDR1 MNHEY and CDR2 SMNVEV. V loses 0 bases of germline sequence and J loses 4 bases, and the interval between the two ends is 15 bases. This clone was counted a few times. Its specific antigen is unknown. No much larger clone is present one base from it, and per-base qualities are unavailable.

This TCR derives from a woman between 40 and 55 years old with COVID-19, enrolled during active disease. The sequencing sample was made of peripheral blood. The sequence links TRBV27 to TRBJ1-2; D gene: possibly TRBD1, on 6 matching bases. The CDR3 is CASSLSSLTGIYGYTF. The DNA sequence is TGTGCCAGCAGTTTATCTTCCCTAACAGGGATCTATGGCTACACCTTC.